A single sample gave rise to the 22 T cell receptor beta chains below, sequenced in a study of lymphopenia after photon versus proton radiotherapy. Generated by immunoSEQ multiplex PCR, the TCRdb table keeps only in-frame clones and is missing some. Of under 35,000 clones in the sample, over 70% were seen once. The specimen was peripheral blood, collected from a patient treated with proton-based radiotherapy. Every receptor here comes from an older woman with pancreatic cancer.

V and J are TRBV7-8 and TRBJ2-1, with 14 positions matching TRBD2. V shed 4 bases, J shed 4 bases, and the junction held 9 bases outside the gene matches. Per the germline V gene, CDR1 is SGHVS and CDR2 is FQNEAQ. The CDR3 runs to 18 residues. The CDR3 coding sequence is TGTGCCAGCAGCTCCGTCTTTGGGACTAGCGGGAGTTACAATGAGCAGTTCTTC. Translation: CASSSVFGTSGSYNEQFF.

The chain recombines TRBV18 with TRBJ2-2; 7 bases map to TRBD2. V shed 3 bases and J 1 base; nucleotides not matched to a gene: 8. The CDR3 contains 17 residues. Germline V gene lookup returns CDR1 KGHSH and CDR2 LQKENI. DNA of the CDR3: TGTGCCAGCTCACCTTCGGGACTACCTATGAACACCGGGGAGCTGTTTTTT. The encoded protein is CASSPSGLPMNTGELFF.

This clone was counted between two and nine times. The CDR3 coding sequence is TGTGCCAGCAGCCCTGGGGGGGGAGGGCTATACGAGCAGTACTTC. Its translation: CASSPGGGGLYEQYF. The chain couples TRBV27 to TRBJ2-7; 7 nucleotides match TRBD2. Germline V gives CDR1 MNHEY, CDR2 SMNVEV (reference sequence). The CDR3 consists of 15 residues. J lost 4 bases, V lost 6 bases, and 12 bases had no gene match.

This rearrangement joins TRBV28 to TRBJ2-1; D tentatively fits TRBD1 or TRBD2 (5 bases each). Trimming stripped 8 bases from V and 15 bases from J, with 23 bases between. The CDR3 spans 13 residues. Germline V gene data show CDR1 as MDHEN and CDR2 as SYDVKM. The CDR3 region has the DNA TGTGCCAGCGGGGCCCTAGTTCCCGGGGATGGGTTCTTC. It encodes CASGALVPGDGFF.

V gene TRBV6-1 combines with J gene TRBJ2-2; D is uncertain. The germline CDR1 and CDR2 sequences are MNHNS and SASEGT. V was cut by 7 bases and J by 2 bases, with 14 bases left in between. There are 15 residues in the CDR3. The CDR3 sequence is CASIRSGVNTGELFF. CDR3 nucleotide sequence: TGTGCCAGCATCAGGTCCGGCGTTAACACCGGGGAGCTGTTTTTT.

This clone was observed once. This chain uses TRBV5-5 with TRBJ2-7; D remains unclear. V dropped 2 bases and J dropped 4 bases, with 19 bases sitting between them. The germline V gene encodes CDR1 SGHKS and CDR2 YYEKEE (reference sequence). The CDR3 spans 16 residues. The CDR3: CASSFNRAPLGYEQYF. The CDR3 DNA is TGTGCCAGCAGCTTCAACCGCGCCCCCCTTGGTTACGAGCAGTACTTC.

CDR3 sequence: CASSLDSPTTETQYF. In DNA form, the CDR3 reads TGTGCCAGCAGCTTAGATTCCCCGACGACGGAGACCCAGTACTTC. This chain connects TRBV11-3 to TRBJ2-5; D ambiguous. Trimming stripped 0 bases from V and 5 bases from J, with 13 bases between. The CDR3 is made up of 15 amino acids. Germline lookup yields CDR1 SGHNT and CDR2 YENEEA.

CDR3 loop: CASRQVDTEAFF. The CDR3 nucleotides are TGTGCCAGCAGACAGGTGGACACTGAAGCTTTCTTT. V gene TRBV6-5 combines with J gene TRBJ1-1; perhaps TRBD1 as D (5 bases). Germline CDR1 reads MNHEY; CDR2 reads SVGAGI. The CDR3 contains 12 residues. V was trimmed by 6 bases and J by 3 bases, leaving 8 bases between them.

The chain has TRBV7-2 and TRBJ2-7; 11 bases are a match to TRBD2. V was clipped by 0 bases and J by 2 bases; unmatched bases: 3. CDR1 and CDR2 (germline): SGHTA, FQGNSA. The CDR3 extends over 16 amino acids. CDR3 sequence (DNA): TGTGCCAGCAGCTTAGCAGGGACTAGCGGAACCTACGAGCAGTACTTC. Amino acid sequence: CASSLAGTSGTYEQYF.

The chain couples TRBV11-2 to TRBJ1-5, with 8 nucleotides matching TRBD1. Germline V lookup: CDR1 SGHAT, CDR2 FQNNGV. This CDR3 is 15 amino acids long. With 4 bases clipped from V and 6 bases from J, the junction kept 8 bases outside the gene matches. The CDR3 spells CASSSTAGGGQPQHF. The CDR3 DNA sequence: TGTGCCAGCAGCTCGACGGCAGGGGGCGGTCAGCCCCAGCATTTT.

This chain uses TRBV28 with TRBJ2-6, with a weak D call TRBD1 (5 bases). From germline, CDR1 is MDHEN and CDR2 SYDVKM. The CDR3 is made up of 15 amino acids. Deletions cut 4 bases from V and 4 bases from J, with 11 bases between. CDR3 protein: CASSSQGFGANVLTF. CDR3 DNA sequence: TGTGCCAGCAGTTCCCAGGGTTTCGGGGCCAACGTCCTGACTTTC.

In its sample, this clone was seen a few times. The chain carries TRBV6-6 and TRBJ1-4; 8 nucleotides line up with TRBD1. The V and J ends lost 9 bases and 11 bases, in that order; junction bases with no gene match: 11. The CDR3 sequence is 13 residues long. The germline V gene encodes CDR1 MNHNY and CDR2 SVGAGI (reference sequence). The CDR3 here is CASYGQGSLKLFF. The CDR3 DNA reads TGTGCCAGTTATGGACAGGGATCGTTGAAACTGTTTTTT.

The chain joins TRBV6-6 to TRBJ1-1, with 8 positions matching TRBD1. V dropped 6 bases and J dropped 4; count of bases not matched to a gene: 13. This CDR3 has 16 amino acids. The germline gives CDR1 MNHNY, CDR2 SVGAGI (reference sequence). The CDR3 region is CASSLGTGSMGTEAFF. In DNA, the CDR3 is TGTGCCAGCAGCCTCGGGACAGGTAGTATGGGCACTGAAGCTTTCTTT.

The CDR3 protein is CASSALADTQETQYF. DNA of the CDR3: TGTGCCAGCAGCGCGCTAGCGGACACTCAAGAGACCCAGTACTTC. V gene TRBV9 combines with J gene TRBJ2-5; TRBD2 aligns across 7 bases. CDR1 SGDLS and CDR2 YYNGEE come from the germline V gene. V lost 3 bases to trimming and J lost 2 bases; unmatched junction nucleotides: 7. CDR3 length: 15 amino acids.

J is TRBJ1-1 and V is TRBV7-2; TRBD1 aligns across 7 bases. V shed 1 base, J shed 1 base, and the junction held 9 bases outside the gene matches. Germline V gives CDR1 SGHTA, CDR2 FQGNSA. The CDR3 runs 17 residues. CDR3 in DNA: TGTGCCAGCAGCTTAGGGAACAGGGGTGGGAAGAACACTGAAGCTTTCTTT. Encoded protein: CASSLGNRGGKNTEAFF. Filled out from reference TRBV7-2 and TRBJ1-1, the complete variable domain reads GAGVSQSPSNKVTEKGKDVELRCDPISGHTALYWYRQSLGQGLEFLIYFQGNSAPDKSGLPSDRFSAERTGGSVSTLTIQRTQQEDSAVYLCASSLGNRGGKNTEAFFGQGTRLTVV.

The V and J genes are TRBV2 and TRBJ1-2; D remains ambiguous. V was trimmed by 6 bases and J by 7 bases, leaving 12 bases between them. This CDR3 contains 12 residues. CDR1 is SNHLY and CDR2 is FYNNEI in the germline V gene. CDR3 coding DNA: TGTGCCAGCAGGAGGCAGGATCTTGGCTACACCTTC. Encoded protein: CASRRQDLGYTF. The full variable domain, rest sourced from reference TRBV2 and TRBJ1-2, is EPEVTQTPSHQVTQMGQEVILRCVPISNHLYFYWYRQILGQKVEFLVSFYNNEISEKSEIFDDQFSVERPDGSNFTLKIRSTKLEDSAMYFCASRRQDLGYTFGSGTRLTVV.

The rearrangement joins TRBV7-2 to TRBJ2-3, with D maybe TRBD2 (6 bases). The ends were cut back, 5 bases at V and 2 bases at J, with 11 bases in the middle. Germline V gives CDR1 SGHTA, CDR2 FQGNSA. This CDR3 comprises 14 residues. CDR3 nucleotides: TGTGCCAGCAGCCGGGGACTTTCCACAGATACGCAGTATTTT. Its translation is CASSRGLSTDTQYF.

On this clone: A junction end diverges from the germline sequence, so it may reflect a read error. The CDR3 nucleotides read TGTGCTAGCAGCCTACAAGCGGGAGGCGCCTACGAGCAGTACTTC. The encoded protein is CASSLQAGGAYEQYF. This rearrangement joins TRBV7-7 to TRBJ2-7; 9 bases match TRBD2. The CDR3 is made up of 15 amino acids. The germline V gene encodes CDR1 SSHAT and CDR2 FNYEAQ (reference sequence). The whole variable domain, remainder taken from reference TRBV7-7 and TRBJ2-7, is GAGVSQSPRYKVTKRGQDVTLRCDPISSHATLYWYQQALGQGPEFLTYFNYEAQPDKSGLPSDRFSAERPEGSISTLTIQRTEQRDSAMYRCASSLQAGGAYEQYFGPGTRLTVT.

This clone was counted only a few times. The CDR3 is CASSLSGTVMNTEAFF. The CDR3, as DNA: TGTGCCAGCAGCCTCTCCGGGACGGTAATGAACACTGAAGCTTTCTTT. This chain joins TRBV9 and TRBJ1-1, with D perhaps TRBD1 (5 bases). Trimming left V 4 bases short and J 0 bases short, with 16 bases between. The CDR3 has 16 amino acids. Germline CDR1 is SGDLS and CDR2 is YYNGEE.

J is TRBJ1-5 and V is TRBV6-5; 12 nucleotides match TRBD1. Germline V lookup: CDR1 MNHEY, CDR2 SVGAGI. The CDR3 sequence is 14 residues long. V lost 6 bases, J lost 7 bases, and 4 bases stayed unmatched. This CDR3 reads CASRPGQGAQPQHF. The CDR3 DNA follows: TGTGCCAGCAGACCGGGACAGGGGGCACAGCCCCAGCATTTT.

This clone was recorded once. This chain links TRBV27 with TRBJ2-1, with D maybe TRBD2 (8 bases). V lost 5 bases, J lost 7 bases, and 15 bases lay in between. The germline CDR1 and CDR2 sequences are MNHEY and SMNVEV (reference sequence). This CDR3 is 14 amino acids long. The CDR3, as DNA: TGTGCCAGCAGTACACAGGGGACTAGGAATGAGCAGTTCTTC. Its protein is CASSTQGTRNEQFF.

This clone was detected only once. The chain is built from TRBV28 and TRBJ1-3, with no clear D. The CDR3 is 14 residues long. Germline CDR1 MDHEN, CDR2 SYDVKM. V gave up 7 bases and J gave up 0 bases, with 10 bases separating them. The DNA for the CDR3 is TGTGCCAGCACCGCATTAGCCTCTGGAAACACCATATATTTT. Its translation: CASTALASGNTIYF.